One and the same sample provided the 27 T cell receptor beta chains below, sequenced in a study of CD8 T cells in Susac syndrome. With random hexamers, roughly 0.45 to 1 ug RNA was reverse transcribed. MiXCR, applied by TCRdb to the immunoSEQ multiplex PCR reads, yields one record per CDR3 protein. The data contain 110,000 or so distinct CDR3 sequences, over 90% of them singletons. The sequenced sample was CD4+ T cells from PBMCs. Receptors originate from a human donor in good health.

For the CDR3, the DNA is TGTGCCAGCAGTTACCCAAGACTAGCGGGAGGGTTCGGCTACAATGAGCAGTTCTTC. Translating it yields CASSYPRLAGGFGYNEQFF. The genes are TRBV6-5 and TRBJ2-1; 14 bases line up with TRBD2. V dropped 2 bases and J dropped 3; count of bases not matched to a gene: 9. Germline V lookup: CDR1 MNHEY, CDR2 SVGAGI. The CDR3 length is 19 residues.

The CDR3 region has the DNA TGTGCCAGCAGTTTGGGAAACTATGGCTACACCTTC. Its protein is CASSLGNYGYTF. The chain recombines TRBV28 with TRBJ1-2, with unresolved D. V lost 3 bases, J lost 2 bases, and 4 bases lay in between. The CDR3 extends over 12 amino acids. CDR1 and CDR2 from the germline V gene are MDHEN and SYDVKM.

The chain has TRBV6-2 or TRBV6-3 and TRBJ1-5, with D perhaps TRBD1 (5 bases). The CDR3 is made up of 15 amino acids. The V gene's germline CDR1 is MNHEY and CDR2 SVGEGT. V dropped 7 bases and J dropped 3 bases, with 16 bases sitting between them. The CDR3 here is CASINDGTDNQPQHF. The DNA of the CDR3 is TGTGCCAGCATAAACGACGGGACTGACAATCAGCCCCAGCATTTT.

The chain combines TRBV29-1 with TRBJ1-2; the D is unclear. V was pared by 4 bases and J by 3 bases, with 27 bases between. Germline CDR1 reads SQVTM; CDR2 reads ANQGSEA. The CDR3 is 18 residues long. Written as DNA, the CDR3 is TGCAGCGTTGGAGGCAGCGCTAGAGGTGGAGCCACACACTATGGCTACACCTTC. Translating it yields CSVGGSARGGATHYGYTF.

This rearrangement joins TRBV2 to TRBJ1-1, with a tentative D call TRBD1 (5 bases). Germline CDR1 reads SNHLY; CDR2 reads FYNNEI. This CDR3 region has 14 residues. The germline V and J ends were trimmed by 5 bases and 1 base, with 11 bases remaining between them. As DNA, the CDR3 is TGTGCCAGCAGTTCAGGGTTTGCGAACACTGAAGCTTTCTTT. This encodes CASSSGFANTEAFF.

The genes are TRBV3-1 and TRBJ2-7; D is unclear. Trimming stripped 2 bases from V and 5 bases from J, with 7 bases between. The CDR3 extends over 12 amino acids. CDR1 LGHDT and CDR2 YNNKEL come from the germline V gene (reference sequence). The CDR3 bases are TGTGCCAGCAGCCAACTCTACGACGAGCAGTACTTC. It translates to CASSQLYDEQYF.

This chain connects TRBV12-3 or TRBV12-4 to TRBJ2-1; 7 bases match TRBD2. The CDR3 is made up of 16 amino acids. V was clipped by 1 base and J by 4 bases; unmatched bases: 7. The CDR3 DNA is TGTGCCAGCAGTTTAGGTGGGGGGGGTGGGTACAATGAGCAGTTCTTC. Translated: CASSLGGGGGYNEQFF.

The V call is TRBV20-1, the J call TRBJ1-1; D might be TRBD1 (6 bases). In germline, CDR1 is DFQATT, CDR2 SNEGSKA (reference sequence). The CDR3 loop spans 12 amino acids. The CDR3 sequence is CSADSSNTEAFF. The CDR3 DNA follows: TGCAGCGCGGACAGCTCCAACACTGAAGCTTTCTTT.

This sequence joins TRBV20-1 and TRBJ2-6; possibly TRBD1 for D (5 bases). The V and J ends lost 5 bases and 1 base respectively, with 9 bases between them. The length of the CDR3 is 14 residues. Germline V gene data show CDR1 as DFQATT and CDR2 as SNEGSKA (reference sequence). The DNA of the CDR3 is TGCAGTGCTCCCCCAGGGTCTGGGGCCAACGTCCTGACTTTC. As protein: CSAPPGSGANVLTF.

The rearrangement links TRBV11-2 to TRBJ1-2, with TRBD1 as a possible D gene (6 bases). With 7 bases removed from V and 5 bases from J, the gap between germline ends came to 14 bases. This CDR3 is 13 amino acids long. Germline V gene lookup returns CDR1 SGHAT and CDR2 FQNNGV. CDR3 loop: CASTEGGRYGYTF. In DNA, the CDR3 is TGTGCCAGCACGGAGGGGGGGCGGTATGGCTACACCTTC.

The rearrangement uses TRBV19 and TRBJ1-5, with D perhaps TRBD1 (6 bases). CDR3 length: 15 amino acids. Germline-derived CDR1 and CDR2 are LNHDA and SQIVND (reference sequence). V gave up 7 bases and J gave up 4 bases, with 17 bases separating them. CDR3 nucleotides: TGTGCCAGTAACGCTAGAGGGGGTTTGAATCAGCCCCAGCATTTT. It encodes CASNARGGLNQPQHF.

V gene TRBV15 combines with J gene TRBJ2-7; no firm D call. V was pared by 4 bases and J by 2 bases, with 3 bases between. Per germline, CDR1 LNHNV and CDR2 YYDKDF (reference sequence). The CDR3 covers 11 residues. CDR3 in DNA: TGTGCCACCAGCACAGCCTACGAGCAGTACTTC. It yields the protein CATSTAYEQYF.

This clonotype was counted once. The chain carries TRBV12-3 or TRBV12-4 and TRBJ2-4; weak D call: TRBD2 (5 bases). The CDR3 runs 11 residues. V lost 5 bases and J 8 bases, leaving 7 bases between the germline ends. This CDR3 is CASSAGDIQYF. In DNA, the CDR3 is TGTGCCAGCAGTGCCGGGGACATTCAGTACTTC.

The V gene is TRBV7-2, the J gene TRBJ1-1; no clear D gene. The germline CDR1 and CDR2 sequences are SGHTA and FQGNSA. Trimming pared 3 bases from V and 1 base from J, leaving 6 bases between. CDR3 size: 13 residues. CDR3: CASSFPWNTEAFF. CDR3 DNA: TGTGCCAGCAGCTTTCCGTGGAACACTGAAGCTTTCTTT.

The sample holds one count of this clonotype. CDR3 loop: CASKPTSGAYEQYF. DNA of the CDR3: TGTGCCAGTAAGCCGACTAGCGGAGCCTACGAGCAGTACTTC. V is TRBV19 and J is TRBJ2-7; 9 positions agree with TRBD2. The germline V gene has CDR1 LNHDA and CDR2 SQIVND (reference sequence). V lost 7 bases to trimming and J lost 2 bases; unmatched junction nucleotides: 6. The CDR3 runs 14 residues.

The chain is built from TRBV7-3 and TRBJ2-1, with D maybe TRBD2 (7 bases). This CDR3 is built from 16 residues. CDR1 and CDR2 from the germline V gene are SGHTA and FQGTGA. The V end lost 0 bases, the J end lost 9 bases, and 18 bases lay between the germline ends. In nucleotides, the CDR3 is TGTGCCAGCAGCTTAACTCGGATAGGGGGAGGGGGTGAGCAGTTCTTC. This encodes CASSLTRIGGGGEQFF.

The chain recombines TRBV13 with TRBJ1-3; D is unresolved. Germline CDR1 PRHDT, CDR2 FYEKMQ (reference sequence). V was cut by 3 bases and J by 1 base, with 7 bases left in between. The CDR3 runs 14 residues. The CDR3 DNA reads TGTGCCAGCAGCTTGGACCGATCTGGAAACACCATATATTTT. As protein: CASSLDRSGNTIYF.

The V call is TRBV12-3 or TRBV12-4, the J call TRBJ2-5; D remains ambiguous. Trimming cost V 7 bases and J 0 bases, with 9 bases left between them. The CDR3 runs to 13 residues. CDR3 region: CASTRQDQETQYF. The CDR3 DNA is TGTGCCAGCACCCGGCAGGACCAAGAGACCCAGTACTTC.

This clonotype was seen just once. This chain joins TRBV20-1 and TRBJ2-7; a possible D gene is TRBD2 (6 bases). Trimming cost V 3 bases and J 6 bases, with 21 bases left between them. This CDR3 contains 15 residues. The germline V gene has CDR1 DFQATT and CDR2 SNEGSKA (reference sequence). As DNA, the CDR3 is TGCAGTGCTAGGGGGGTTAGCGGAGATGCGTCCGAGCAGTACTTC. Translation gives CSARGVSGDASEQYF.

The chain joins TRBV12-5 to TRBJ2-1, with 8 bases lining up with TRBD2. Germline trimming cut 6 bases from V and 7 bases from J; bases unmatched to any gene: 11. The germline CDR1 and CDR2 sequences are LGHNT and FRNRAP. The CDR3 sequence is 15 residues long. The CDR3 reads CASGPSGRGLNEQFF. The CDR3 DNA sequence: TGTGCTAGTGGCCCAAGCGGGAGAGGGTTGAATGAGCAGTTCTTC.

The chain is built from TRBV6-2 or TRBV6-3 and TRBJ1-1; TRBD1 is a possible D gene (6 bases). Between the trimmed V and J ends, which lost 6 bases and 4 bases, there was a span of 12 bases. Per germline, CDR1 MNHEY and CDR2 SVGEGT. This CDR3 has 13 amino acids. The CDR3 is CASSQGRTTEAFF. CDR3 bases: TGTGCCAGCAGCCAGGGGCGCACCACTGAAGCTTTCTTT.

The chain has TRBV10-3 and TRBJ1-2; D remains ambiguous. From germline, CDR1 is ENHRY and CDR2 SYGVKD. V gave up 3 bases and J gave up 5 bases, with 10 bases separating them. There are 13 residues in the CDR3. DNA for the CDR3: TGTGCCATCAGTGACCTCGGCGAATATGGCTACACCTTC. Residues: CAISDLGEYGYTF.

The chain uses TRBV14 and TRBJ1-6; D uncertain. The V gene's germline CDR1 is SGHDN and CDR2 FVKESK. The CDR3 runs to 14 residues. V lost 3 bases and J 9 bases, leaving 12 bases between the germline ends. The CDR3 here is CASSHVEPGSPLHF. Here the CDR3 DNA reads TGTGCCAGCAGCCATGTGGAACCCGGTTCACCCCTCCACTTT.

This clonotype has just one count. The CDR3 loop reads CSAPLAGGSDEQFF. The CDR3 DNA is TGCAGTGCTCCCCTAGCGGGAGGTAGCGATGAGCAGTTCTTC. This chain connects TRBV20-1 to TRBJ2-1; TRBD2 aligns across 11 bases. CDR1 is DFQATT, CDR2 SNEGSKA, per germline (reference sequence). The length of the CDR3 is 14 residues. The trim removed 5 bases at V and 8 bases at J, leaving 8 bases unmatched.

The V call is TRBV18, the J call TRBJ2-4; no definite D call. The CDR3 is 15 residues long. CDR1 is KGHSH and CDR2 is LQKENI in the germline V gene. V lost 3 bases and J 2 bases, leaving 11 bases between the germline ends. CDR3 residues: CASSPTELTKNIQYF. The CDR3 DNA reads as TGTGCCAGCTCACCCACCGAGTTAACCAAAAACATTCAGTACTTC.

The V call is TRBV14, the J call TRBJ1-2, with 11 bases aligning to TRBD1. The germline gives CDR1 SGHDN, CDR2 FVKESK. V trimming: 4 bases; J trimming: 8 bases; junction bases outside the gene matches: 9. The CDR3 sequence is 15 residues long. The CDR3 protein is CASSPQGQGAKGYTF. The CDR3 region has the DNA TGTGCCAGCAGCCCTCAAGGACAGGGGGCAAAAGGCTACACCTTC.

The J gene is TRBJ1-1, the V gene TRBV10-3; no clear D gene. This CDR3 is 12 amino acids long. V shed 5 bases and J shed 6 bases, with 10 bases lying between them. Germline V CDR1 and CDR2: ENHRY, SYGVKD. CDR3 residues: CAISRSEAEAFF. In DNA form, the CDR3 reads TGTGCCATCAGTCGATCAGAGGCTGAAGCTTTCTTT.